This T cell receptor (beta chain) is drawn from a study of CD8+CD57+ T cells in acquired aplastic anemia. Study-level information: DNA per sorted CD4+ or CD8+ sample ranged roughly 0.17 to 27.4 ug, averaging approximately 3.1 ug.

All sequencing subjects had displayed CD8+CD57+ cell expansion on flow cytometry. This clonotype came up many times. As yet, its antigen is unknown. Whole-study findings and limits: Roughly 28 was the count of CD8+ CDR3 sequences that patients shared with controls.

Genomic DNA served as template for TCR beta VDJ and CDR3 profiling. Via MiXCR, TCRdb re-called the reads, giving one row per CDR3 protein. Of approximately 58,000 distinct CDR3 sequences listed, roughly three fifths are singletons. CDR1 KGHDR and CDR2 SFDVKD come from the germline V gene. This CDR3 region has 16 residues. V was trimmed by 1 base and J by 0 bases, leaving 9 bases between them. The clonotype originates from a human donor with aplastic anemia. The sample comprised sorted CD4+, CD8+, or CD8+CD57+ T cells (not recorded which) from PBMCs. The rearrangement uses TRBV24-1 and TRBJ2-1, with a possible D match to TRBD2 (6 bases). CDR3 bases: TGTGCCACCAGTGATTTTGCGGGGAACTCCTACAATGAGCAGTTCTTC. Translating gives CATSDFAGNSYNEQFF.